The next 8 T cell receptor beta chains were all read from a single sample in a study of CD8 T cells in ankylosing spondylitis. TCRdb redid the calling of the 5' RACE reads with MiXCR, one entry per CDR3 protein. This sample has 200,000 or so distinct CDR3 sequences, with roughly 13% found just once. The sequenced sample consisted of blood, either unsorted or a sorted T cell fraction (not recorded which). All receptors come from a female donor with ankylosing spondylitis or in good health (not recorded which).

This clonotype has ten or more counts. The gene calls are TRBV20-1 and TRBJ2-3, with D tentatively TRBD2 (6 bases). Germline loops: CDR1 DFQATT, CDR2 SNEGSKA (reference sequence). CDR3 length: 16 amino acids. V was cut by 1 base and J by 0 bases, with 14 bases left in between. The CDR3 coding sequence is TGCAGTGCTAGAGCGCTGGAAGCGGGCAGCACAGATACGCAGTATTTT. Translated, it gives CSARALEAGSTDTQYF.

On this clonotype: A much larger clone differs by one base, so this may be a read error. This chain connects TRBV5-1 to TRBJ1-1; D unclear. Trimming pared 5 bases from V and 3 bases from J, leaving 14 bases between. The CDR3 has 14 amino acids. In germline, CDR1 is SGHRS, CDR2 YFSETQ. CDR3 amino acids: CASSPGTMDTEAFF. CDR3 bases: TGCGCCAGCAGTCCCGGCACCATGGACACTGAAGCTTTCTTT.

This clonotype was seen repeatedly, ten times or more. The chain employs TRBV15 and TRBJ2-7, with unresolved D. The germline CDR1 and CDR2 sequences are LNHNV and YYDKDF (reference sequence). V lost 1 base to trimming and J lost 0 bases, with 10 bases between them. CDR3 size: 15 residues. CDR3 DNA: TGTGCCACCAGCAGAGGGTCCAGCGTCTCCTACGAGCAGTACTTC. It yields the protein CATSRGSSVSYEQYF.

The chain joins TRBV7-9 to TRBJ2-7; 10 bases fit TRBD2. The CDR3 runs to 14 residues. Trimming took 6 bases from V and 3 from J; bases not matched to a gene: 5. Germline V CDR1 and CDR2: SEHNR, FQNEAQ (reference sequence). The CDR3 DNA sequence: TGTGCCAGCAGTTTCAGGACTAGCGGCTACGAGCAGTACTTC. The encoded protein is CASSFRTSGYEQYF.

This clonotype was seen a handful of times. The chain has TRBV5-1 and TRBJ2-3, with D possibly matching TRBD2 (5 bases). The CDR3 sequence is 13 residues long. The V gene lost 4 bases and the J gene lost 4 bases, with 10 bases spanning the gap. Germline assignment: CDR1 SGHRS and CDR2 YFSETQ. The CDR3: CASSKPGSDTQYF. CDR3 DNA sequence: TGCGCCAGCAGCAAGCCGGGGTCAGATACGCAGTATTTT. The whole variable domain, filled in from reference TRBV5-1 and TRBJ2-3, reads KAGVTQTPRYLIKTRGQQVTLSCSPISGHRSVSWYQQTPGQGLQFLFEYFSETQRNKGNFPGRFSGRQFSNSRSEMNVSTLELGDSALYLCASSKPGSDTQYFGPGTRLTVL.

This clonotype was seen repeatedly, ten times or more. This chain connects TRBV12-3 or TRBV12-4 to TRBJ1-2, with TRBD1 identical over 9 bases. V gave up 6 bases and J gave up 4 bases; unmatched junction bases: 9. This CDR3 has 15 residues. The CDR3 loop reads CASSSTGGAGYGYTF. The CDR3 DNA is TGTGCCAGCAGCTCAACAGGGGGCGCAGGCTATGGCTACACCTTC.

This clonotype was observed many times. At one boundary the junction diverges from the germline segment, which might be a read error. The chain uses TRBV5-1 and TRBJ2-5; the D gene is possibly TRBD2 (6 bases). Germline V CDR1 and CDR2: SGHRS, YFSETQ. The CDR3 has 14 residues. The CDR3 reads CASSWDPRDPGGDF. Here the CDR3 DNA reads TGCGCCAGCAGCTGGGATCCAAGAGACCCAGGAGGGGACTTC.

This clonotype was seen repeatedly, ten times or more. CDR3 sequence (DNA): TGTGCCAGCAGCCGCGACAGGCAAGAGACCCAGTACTTC. This translates into CASSRDRQETQYF. The genes are TRBV12-3 or TRBV12-4 and TRBJ2-5; D perhaps matches TRBD1 (6 bases). The length of the CDR3 is 13 residues. Trimming removed 6 bases from V and 2 bases from J, with 10 bases in between.